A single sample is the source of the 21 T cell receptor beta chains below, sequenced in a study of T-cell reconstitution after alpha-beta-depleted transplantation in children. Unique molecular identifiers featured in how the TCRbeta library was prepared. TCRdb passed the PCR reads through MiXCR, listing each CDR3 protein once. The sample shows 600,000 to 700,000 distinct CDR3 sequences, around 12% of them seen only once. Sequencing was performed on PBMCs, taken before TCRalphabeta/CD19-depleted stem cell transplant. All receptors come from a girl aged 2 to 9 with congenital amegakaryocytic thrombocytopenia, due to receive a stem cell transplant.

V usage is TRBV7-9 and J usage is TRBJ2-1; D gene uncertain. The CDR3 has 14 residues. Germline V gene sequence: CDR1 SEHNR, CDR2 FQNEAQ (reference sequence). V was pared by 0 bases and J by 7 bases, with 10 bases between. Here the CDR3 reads CASSLAEIGNEQFF. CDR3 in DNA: TGTGCCAGCAGCTTAGCTGAGATCGGGAATGAGCAGTTCTTC.

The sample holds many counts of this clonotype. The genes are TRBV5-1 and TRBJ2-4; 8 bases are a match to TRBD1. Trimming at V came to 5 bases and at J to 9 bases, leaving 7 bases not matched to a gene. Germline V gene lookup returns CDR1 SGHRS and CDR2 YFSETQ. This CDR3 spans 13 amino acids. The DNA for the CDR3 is TGCGCCAGCAGTTATCAGGGGGCCGCCATTCAGTACTTC. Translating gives CASSYQGAAIQYF. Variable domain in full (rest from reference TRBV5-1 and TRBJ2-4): KAGVTQTPRYLIKTRGQQVTLSCSPISGHRSVSWYQQTPGQGLQFLFEYFSETQRNKGNFPGRFSGRQFSNSRSEMNVSTLELGDSALYLCASSYQGAAIQYFGAGTRLSVL.

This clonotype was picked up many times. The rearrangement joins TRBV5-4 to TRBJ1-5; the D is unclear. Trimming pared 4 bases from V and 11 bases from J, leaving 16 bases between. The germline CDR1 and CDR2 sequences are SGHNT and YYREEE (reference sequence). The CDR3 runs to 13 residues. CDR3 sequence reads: CASSSGKASAQHF. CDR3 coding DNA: TGTGCCAGCAGCAGTGGGAAGGCGTCCGCCCAGCATTTT.

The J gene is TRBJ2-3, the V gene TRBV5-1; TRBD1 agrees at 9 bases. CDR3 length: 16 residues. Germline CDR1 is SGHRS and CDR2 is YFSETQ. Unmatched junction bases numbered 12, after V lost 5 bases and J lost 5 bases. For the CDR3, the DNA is TGCGCCAGCAGACAGACCACAGGGGGCGAAAGAGATACGCAGTATTTT. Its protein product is CASRQTTGGERDTQYF.

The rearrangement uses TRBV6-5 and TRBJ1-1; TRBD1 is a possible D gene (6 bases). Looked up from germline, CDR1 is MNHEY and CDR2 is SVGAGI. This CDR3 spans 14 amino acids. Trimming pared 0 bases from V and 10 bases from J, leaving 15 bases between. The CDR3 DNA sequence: TGTGCCAGCAGTTACTCTACAGGGTTGGGAGGAGCTTTCTTT. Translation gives CASSYSTGLGGAFF.

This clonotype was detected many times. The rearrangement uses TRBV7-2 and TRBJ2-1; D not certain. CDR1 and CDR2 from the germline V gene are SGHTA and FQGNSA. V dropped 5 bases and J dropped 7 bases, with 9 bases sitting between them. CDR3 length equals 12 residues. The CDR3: CASSNLVNEQFF. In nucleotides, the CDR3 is TGTGCCAGCAGCAACTTAGTGAATGAGCAGTTCTTC.

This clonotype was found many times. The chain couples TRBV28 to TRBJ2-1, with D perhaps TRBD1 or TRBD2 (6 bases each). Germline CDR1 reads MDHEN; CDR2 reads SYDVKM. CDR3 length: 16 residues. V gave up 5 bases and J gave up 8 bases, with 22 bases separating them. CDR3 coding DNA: TGTGCCAGCAGTCCTCGTCCTGGAGGGGGGTTCCATGAGCAGTTCTTC. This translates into CASSPRPGGGFHEQFF.

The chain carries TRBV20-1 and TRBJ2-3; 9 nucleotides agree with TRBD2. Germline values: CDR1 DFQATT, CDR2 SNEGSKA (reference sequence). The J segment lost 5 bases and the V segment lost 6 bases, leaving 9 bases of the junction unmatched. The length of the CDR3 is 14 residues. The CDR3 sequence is CSAGGSGSKDTQYF. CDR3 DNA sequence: TGCAGTGCCGGGGGTAGCGGGAGTAAAGATACGCAGTATTTT.

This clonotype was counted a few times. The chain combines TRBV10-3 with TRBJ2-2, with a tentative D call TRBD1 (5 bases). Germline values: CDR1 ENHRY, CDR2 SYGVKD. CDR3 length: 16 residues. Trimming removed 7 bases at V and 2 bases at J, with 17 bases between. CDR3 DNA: TGTGCCATCAAAATTGGTCAGGGTCACAACACCGGGGAGCTGTTTTTT. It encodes CAIKIGQGHNTGELFF.

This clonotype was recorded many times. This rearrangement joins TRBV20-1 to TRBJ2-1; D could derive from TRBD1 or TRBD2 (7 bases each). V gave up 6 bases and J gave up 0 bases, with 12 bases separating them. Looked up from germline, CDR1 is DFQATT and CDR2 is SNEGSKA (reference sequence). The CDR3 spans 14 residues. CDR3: CSAPRGGSYNEQFF. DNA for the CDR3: TGCAGTGCGCCCAGGGGGGGCTCCTACAATGAGCAGTTCTTC.

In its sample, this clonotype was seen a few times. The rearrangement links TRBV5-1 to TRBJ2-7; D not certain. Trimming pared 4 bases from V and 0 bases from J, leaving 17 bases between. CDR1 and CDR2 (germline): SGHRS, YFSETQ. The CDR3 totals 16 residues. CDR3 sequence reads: CASSVDPPRSSYEQYF. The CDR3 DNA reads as TGCGCCAGCAGCGTGGACCCCCCCAGGAGCTCCTACGAGCAGTACTTC.

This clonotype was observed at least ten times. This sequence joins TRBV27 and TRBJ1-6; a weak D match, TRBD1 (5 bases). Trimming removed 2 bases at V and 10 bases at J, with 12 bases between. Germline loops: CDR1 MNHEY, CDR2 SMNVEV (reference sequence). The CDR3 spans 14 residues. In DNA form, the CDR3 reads TGTGCCAGCAGTTTAACCGGGACTAGATCACCCCTCCACTTT. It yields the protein CASSLTGTRSPLHF.

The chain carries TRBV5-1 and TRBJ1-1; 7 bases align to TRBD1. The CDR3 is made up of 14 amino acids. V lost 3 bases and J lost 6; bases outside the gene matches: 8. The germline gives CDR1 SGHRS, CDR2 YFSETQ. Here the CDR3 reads CASSSGTGQSEAFF. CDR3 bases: TGCGCCAGCAGCTCGGGTACGGGACAGTCTGAAGCTTTCTTT.

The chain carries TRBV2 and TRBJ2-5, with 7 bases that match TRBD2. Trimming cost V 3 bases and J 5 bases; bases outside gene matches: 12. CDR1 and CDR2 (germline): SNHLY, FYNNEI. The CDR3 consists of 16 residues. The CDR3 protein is CASSESGGLGTETQYF. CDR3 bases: TGTGCCAGCAGTGAGTCAGGTGGACTAGGGACCGAGACCCAGTACTTC.

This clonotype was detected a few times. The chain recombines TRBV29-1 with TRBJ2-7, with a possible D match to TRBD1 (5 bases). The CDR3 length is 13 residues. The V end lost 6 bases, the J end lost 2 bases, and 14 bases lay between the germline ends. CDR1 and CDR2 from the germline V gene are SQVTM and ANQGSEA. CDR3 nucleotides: TGCAGCGTAGGGGCTGGGAAGCCCTACGAGCAGTACTTC. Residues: CSVGAGKPYEQYF.

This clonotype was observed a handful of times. The CDR3: CASRVSGNSGANVLTF. The CDR3 bases are TGCGCCAGCAGAGTTAGCGGGAACTCTGGGGCCAACGTCCTGACTTTC. The V gene is TRBV5-1, the J gene TRBJ2-6; 8 bases fit TRBD2. With 5 bases clipped from V and 0 bases from J, the junction kept 4 bases outside the gene matches. From germline, CDR1 is SGHRS and CDR2 YFSETQ. CDR3 length equals 16 residues.

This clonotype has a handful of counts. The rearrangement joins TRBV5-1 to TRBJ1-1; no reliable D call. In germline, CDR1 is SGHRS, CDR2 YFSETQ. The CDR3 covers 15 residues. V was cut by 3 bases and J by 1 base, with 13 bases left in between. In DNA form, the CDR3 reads TGCGCCAGCAGCTCCAGGACCAGCCCGAACACTGAAGCTTTCTTT. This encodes CASSSRTSPNTEAFF.

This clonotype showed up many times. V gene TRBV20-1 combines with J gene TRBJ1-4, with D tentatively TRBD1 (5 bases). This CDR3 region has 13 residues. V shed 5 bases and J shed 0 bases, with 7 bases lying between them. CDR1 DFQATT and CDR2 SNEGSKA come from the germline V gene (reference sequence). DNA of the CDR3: TGCAGTGCTCCGGGGCCAACTAATGAAAAACTGTTTTTT. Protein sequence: CSAPGPTNEKLFF.

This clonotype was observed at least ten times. Here the CDR3 reads CASSLALGTSGTDTQYF. CDR3 in DNA: TGTGCCAGCAGCTTAGCGCTGGGGACTAGCGGCACAGATACGCAGTATTTT. The rearrangement links TRBV7-8 to TRBJ2-3; 10 positions match TRBD2. Germline trimming cut 0 bases from V and 1 base from J; bases unmatched to any gene: 4. The CDR3 has 17 residues. CDR1 and CDR2 (germline): SGHVS, FQNEAQ.

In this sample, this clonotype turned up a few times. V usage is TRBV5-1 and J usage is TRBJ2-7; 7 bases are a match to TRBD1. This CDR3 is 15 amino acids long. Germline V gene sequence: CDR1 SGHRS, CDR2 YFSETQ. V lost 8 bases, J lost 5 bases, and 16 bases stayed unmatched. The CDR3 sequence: CASAGTEFRADEQYF. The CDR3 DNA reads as TGCGCCAGTGCCGGGACAGAATTCAGGGCGGACGAGCAGTACTTC.

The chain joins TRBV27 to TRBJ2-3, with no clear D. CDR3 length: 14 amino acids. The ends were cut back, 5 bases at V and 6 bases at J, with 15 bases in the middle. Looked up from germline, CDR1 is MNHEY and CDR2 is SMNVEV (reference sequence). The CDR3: CASSSTLGSDTQYF. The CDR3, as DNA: TGTGCCAGCAGTAGCACCCTTGGCTCCGATACGCAGTATTTT.